This TCR beta chain was sequenced in a study of blood T cell repertoires in COVID-19. Overall study context: Both acute and convalescent COVID-19 samples were obtained from the United States, Italy and Spain.

Participant-given clinical history determined each cohort assignment. Here immunoSEQ multiplex PCR was the method, and the copy in TCRdb shows in-frame clones only, minus some. The profile shows roughly 420,000 clones, more than 75% of them singletons. The CDR3 covers 16 residues. Germline values: CDR1 KGHDR, CDR2 SFDVKD. Trimming pared 4 bases from V and 2 bases from J, leaving 14 bases between. This receptor was taken from a woman aged 25 to 39 with acute COVID-19. The gene calls are TRBV24-1 and TRBJ2-1; D is ambiguous. The specimen was PBMCs or T cells enriched from blood (not recorded which). CDR3 sequence (DNA): TGTGCCACCAGTGAGCCTGTGGGCACGGCCTACAATGAGCAGTTCTTC. Protein product: CATSEPVGTAYNEQFF.